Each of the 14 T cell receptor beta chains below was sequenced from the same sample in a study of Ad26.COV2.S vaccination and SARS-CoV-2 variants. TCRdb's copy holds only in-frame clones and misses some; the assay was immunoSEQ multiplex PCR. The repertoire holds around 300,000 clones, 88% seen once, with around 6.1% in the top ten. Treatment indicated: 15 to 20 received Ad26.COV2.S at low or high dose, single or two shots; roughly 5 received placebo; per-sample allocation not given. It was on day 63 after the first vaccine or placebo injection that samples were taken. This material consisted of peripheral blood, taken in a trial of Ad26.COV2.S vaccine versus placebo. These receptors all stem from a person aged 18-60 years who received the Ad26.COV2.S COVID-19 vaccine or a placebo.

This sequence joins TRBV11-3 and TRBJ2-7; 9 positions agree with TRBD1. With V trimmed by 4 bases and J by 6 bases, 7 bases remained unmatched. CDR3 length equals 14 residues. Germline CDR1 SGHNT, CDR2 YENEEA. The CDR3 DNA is TGTGCCAGCAGCTCGGGACAGGGCGTAATCGAGCAGTACTTC. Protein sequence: CASSSGQGVIEQYF. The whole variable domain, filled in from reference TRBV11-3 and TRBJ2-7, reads EAGVVQSPRYKIIEKKQPVAFWCNPISGHNTLYWYLQNLGQGPELLIRYENEEAVDDSQLPKDRFSAERLKGVDSTLKIQPAELGDSAVYLCASSSGQGVIEQYFGPGTRLTVT.

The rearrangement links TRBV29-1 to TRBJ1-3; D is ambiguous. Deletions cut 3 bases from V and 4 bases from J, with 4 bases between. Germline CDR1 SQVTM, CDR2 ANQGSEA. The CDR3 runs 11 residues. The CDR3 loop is CSVDRGNTIYF. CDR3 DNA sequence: TGCAGCGTTGACAGGGGAAACACCATATATTTT.

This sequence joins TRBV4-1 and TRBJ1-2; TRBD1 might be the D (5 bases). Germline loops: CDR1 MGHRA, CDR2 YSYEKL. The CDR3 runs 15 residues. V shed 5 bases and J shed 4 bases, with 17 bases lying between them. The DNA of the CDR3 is TGCGCCAGCAGCACACCGGGACGAGCTGGCTATGGCTACACCTTC. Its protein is CASSTPGRAGYGYTF.

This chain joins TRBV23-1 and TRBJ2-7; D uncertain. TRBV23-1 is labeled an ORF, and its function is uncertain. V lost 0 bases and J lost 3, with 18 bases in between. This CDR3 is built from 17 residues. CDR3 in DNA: TGCGCCAGCAGTCAATCAGCCGTTTTTCGGAGCCGCTACGAGCAGTACTTC. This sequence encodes CASSQSAVFRSRYEQYF.

The CDR3 DNA follows: TGTGCTAGTGGTTCGGGGGGCGGCAGTTCCTACGAGCAGTACTTC. Amino acid sequence: CASGSGGGSSYEQYF. The chain couples TRBV12-5 to TRBJ2-7; D is possibly TRBD2 (7 bases). This CDR3 has 15 residues. Trimming left V 4 bases short and J 1 base short, with 14 bases between. Germline V lookup: CDR1 LGHNT, CDR2 FRNRAP. Full variable domain (outside the CDR3, taken from reference TRBV12-5 and TRBJ2-7): DARVTQTPRHKVTEMGQEVTMRCQPILGHNTVFWYRQTMMQGLELLAYFRNRAPLDDSGMPKDRFSAEMPDATLATLKIQPSEPRDSAVYFCASGSGGGSSYEQYFGPGTRLTVT.

The CDR3, as DNA: TGTGCCACCAGACCTCAGGGGGGCTATGGCTACACCTTC. Translation gives CATRPQGGYGYTF. The rearrangement joins TRBV15 to TRBJ1-2; 7 bases match TRBD1. Germline V gene lookup returns CDR1 LNHNV and CDR2 YYDKDF (reference sequence). The ends lost 6 bases at V and 4 bases at J; junction bases unmatched: 5. The CDR3 is made up of 13 amino acids.

The CDR3 DNA reads TGTGCCAGCAGTGACCCGGGACTGACTAGCTCCTACGAGCAGTACTTC. Translating gives CASSDPGLTSSYEQYF. The chain has TRBV2 and TRBJ2-7; TRBD2 might be the D (6 bases). CDR1 is SNHLY, CDR2 FYNNEI, per germline. The CDR3 length is 16 residues. Trimming removed 3 bases at V and 0 bases at J, with 15 bases between.

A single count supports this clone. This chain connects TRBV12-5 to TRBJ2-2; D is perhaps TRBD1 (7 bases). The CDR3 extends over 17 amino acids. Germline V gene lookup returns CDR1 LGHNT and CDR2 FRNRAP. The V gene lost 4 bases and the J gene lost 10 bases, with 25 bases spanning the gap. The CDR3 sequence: CASGSNRGLDREEELFF. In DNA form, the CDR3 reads TGTGCTAGTGGTTCAAATAGGGGTTTAGACAGGGAGGAGGAGCTGTTTTTT.

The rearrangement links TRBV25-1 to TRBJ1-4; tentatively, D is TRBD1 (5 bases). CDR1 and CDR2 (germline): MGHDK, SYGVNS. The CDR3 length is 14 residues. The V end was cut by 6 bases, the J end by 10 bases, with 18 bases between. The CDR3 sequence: CASRDRDGTGKLFF. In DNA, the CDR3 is TGTGCCAGCAGGGACCGGGACGGCACTGGAAAACTGTTTTTT.

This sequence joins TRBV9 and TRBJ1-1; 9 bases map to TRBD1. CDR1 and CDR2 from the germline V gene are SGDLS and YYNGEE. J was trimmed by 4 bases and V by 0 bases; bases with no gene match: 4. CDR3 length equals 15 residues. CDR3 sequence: CASSVAGTGFTEAFF. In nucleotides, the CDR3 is TGTGCCAGCAGCGTAGCTGGGACAGGGTTCACTGAAGCTTTCTTT.

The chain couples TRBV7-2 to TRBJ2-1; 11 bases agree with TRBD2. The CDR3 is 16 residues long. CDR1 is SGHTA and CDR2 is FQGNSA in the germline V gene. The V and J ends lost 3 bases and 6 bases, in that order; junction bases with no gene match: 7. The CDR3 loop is CASSFQLAGDPNEQFF. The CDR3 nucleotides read TGTGCCAGCAGCTTTCAACTAGCGGGGGATCCCAATGAGCAGTTCTTC.

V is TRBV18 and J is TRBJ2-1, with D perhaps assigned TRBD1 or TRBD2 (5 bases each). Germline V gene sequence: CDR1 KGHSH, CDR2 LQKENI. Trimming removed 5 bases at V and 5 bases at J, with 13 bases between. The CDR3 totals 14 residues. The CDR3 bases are TGTGCCAGCTCATCCGGGACGCAGAACAATGAGCAGTTCTTC. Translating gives CASSSGTQNNEQFF.

The CDR3: CASSLFGTVNQETQYF. In nucleotides, the CDR3 is TGCGCCAGCAGCTTGTTCGGGACAGTAAATCAAGAGACCCAGTACTTC. The chain employs TRBV5-1 and TRBJ2-5, with 7 bases fitting TRBD1. This CDR3 comprises 16 residues. The V gene's germline CDR1 is SGHRS and CDR2 YFSETQ. The ends lost 1 base at V and 2 bases at J; junction bases unmatched: 8.

The CDR3: CASSAPYEQYF. For the CDR3, the DNA is TGTGCCAGCAGTGCTCCTTACGAGCAGTACTTC. The rearrangement links TRBV28 to TRBJ2-7, with D unresolved. CDR1 is MDHEN and CDR2 is SYDVKM in the germline V gene. The CDR3 runs 11 residues. The V end was cut by 5 bases, the J end by 4 bases, with 6 bases between.